This T cell receptor beta chain was captured by sequencing in a study of T cell changes during pregnancy in multiple sclerosis. Libraries were prepared by immunoSEQ multiplex PCR; TCRdb keeps only in-frame clonotypes and omits some of them. The sample lists about 39,000 clones, roughly 93% occurring once. The ends lost 7 bases at V and 4 bases at J; junction bases unmatched: 4. Germline V lookup: CDR1 SNHLY, CDR2 FYNNEI. The CDR3 runs 13 residues. V and J are TRBV2 and TRBJ1-1; 9 bases match TRBD1. Source: CD4+ T cells from peripheral blood mononuclear cells, taken after pregnancy. This receptor was taken from a female donor with multiple sclerosis, enrolled in a pregnancy study. The CDR3 DNA reads TGTGCCAGCAAGCGGACAGGGGCCACTGAAGCTTTCTTT. This codes for CASKRTGATEAFF.